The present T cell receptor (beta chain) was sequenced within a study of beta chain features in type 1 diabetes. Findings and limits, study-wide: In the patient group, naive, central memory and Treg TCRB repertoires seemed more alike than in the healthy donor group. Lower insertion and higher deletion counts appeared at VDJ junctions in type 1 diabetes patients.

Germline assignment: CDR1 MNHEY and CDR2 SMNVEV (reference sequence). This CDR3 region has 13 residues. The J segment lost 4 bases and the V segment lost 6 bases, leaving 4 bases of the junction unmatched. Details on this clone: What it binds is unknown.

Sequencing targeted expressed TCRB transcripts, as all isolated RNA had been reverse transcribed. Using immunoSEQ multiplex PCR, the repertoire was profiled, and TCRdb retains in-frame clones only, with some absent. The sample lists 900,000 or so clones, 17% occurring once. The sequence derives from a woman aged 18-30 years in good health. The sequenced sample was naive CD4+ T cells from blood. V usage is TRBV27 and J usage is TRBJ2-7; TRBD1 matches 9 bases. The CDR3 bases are TGTGCCAGCAGGGGGACAGGGAGATACGAGCAGTACTTC. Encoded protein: CASRGTGRYEQYF.